These 21 T cell receptor beta chains originate from one sample sequenced in a study of technical replicates of blood from a handful of donors (dated by TCRdb to 2015 to 2018). The library relied on the immunoSEQ multiplex PCR assay. TCRdb provides this immuneACCESS table in a form limited to in-frame rearrangements. Some clones are lacking; in checked studies, under half of them reflect an unresolved V gene, and why the rest are absent is not known. The table for this sample lists 65,000 to 80,000 clones; approximately 98% of them were counted only once. Around 0.2% of the sample is taken by the ten largest. The material sequenced was T cells isolated from PBMCs. The receptors were sampled from a human donor in good health.

The chain combines TRBV5-1 with TRBJ1-1; 8 bases are a match to TRBD1. The CDR3 is made up of 14 amino acids. V dropped 4 bases and J dropped 5; count of bases not matched to a gene: 7. Germline V gene data show CDR1 as SGHRS and CDR2 as YFSETQ. The CDR3 sequence: CASSPGQGVTEAFF. The CDR3 DNA follows: TGCGCCAGCAGCCCCGGACAGGGAGTGACTGAAGCTTTCTTT.

The V call is TRBV7-2, the J call TRBJ1-2; tentative D call: TRBD1 (6 bases). V lost 3 bases and J 7 bases, leaving 12 bases between the germline ends. The CDR3 is 13 residues long. Germline assignment: CDR1 SGHTA and CDR2 FQGNSA. For the CDR3, the DNA is TGTGCCAGCAGCTTCGAACAGGGATTTGGCTACACCTTC. Encoded protein: CASSFEQGFGYTF.

The genes are TRBV11-1 and TRBJ1-5, with no clear D. Trimming removed 1 base from V and 7 bases from J, with 8 bases in between. Per germline, CDR1 SGHAT and CDR2 FQDESV (reference sequence). The CDR3 has 13 amino acids. The CDR3 loop reads CASSLEFGQPQHF. The CDR3 DNA reads as TGTGCCAGCAGCTTAGAGTTCGGGCAGCCCCAGCATTTT. The full variable domain, its missing parts supplied by reference TRBV11-1 and TRBJ1-5, is EAEVAQSPRYKITEKSQAVAFWCDPISGHATLYWYRQILGQGPELLVQFQDESVVDDSQLPKDRFSAERLKGVDSTLKIQPAELGDSAMYLCASSLEFGQPQHFGDGTRLSIL.

The chain recombines TRBV9 with TRBJ1-1; D may be TRBD1 (6 bases). This CDR3 contains 13 residues. Germline assignment: CDR1 SGDLS and CDR2 YYNGEE. Trimming cost V 5 bases and J 4 bases, with 12 bases left between them. The CDR3 sequence is CASRRQDSTEAFF. Here the CDR3 DNA reads TGTGCCAGCAGAAGACAGGATTCCACTGAAGCTTTCTTT.

The chain has TRBV5-1 and TRBJ1-4; 9 nucleotides line up with TRBD1. Germline assignment: CDR1 SGHRS and CDR2 YFSETQ. The CDR3 extends over 15 amino acids. Trimming removed 0 bases from V and 8 bases from J; junction bases left unmatched: 5. The CDR3 coding sequence is TGCGCCAGCAGCTTGGGGGGACAGGGACAGGAAAAACTGTTTTTT. Its protein product is CASSLGGQGQEKLFF.

The genes are TRBV9 and TRBJ2-7; TRBD2 matches at 7 bases. Trimming took 0 bases from V and 0 from J; bases not matched to a gene: 3. This CDR3 is 15 amino acids long. Germline loops: CDR1 SGDLS, CDR2 YYNGEE. In nucleotides, the CDR3 is TGTGCCAGCAGCGTAGAGGGAGGGTTCTCCTACGAGCAGTACTTC. Amino acids: CASSVEGGFSYEQYF.

This chain uses TRBV19 with TRBJ2-7; a weak D match, TRBD1 (6 bases). Germline CDR1 reads LNHDA; CDR2 reads SQIVND (reference sequence). This CDR3 is 15 amino acids long. V was clipped by 10 bases and J by 7 bases, with 26 bases between them. The CDR3, as DNA: TGTGCCATAGTCTTGGGACATTCATGTTCTTGGGAGCAGTACTTC. This encodes CAIVLGHSCSWEQYF.

This clone was counted once. V gene TRBV11-2 combines with J gene TRBJ1-2, with a weak D call TRBD1 (5 bases). Trimming pared 5 bases from V and 5 bases from J, leaving 12 bases between. Germline V CDR1 and CDR2: SGHAT, FQNNGV. This CDR3 has 13 amino acids. CDR3: CASSIGTLYGYTF. The CDR3, as DNA: TGTGCCAGCAGCATCGGGACTCTTTATGGCTACACCTTC.

This chain uses TRBV28 with TRBJ1-1; D ambiguous. CDR3 length equals 13 residues. V dropped 3 bases and J dropped 2 bases, with 7 bases sitting between them. Germline V gene data show CDR1 as MDHEN and CDR2 as SYDVKM. The CDR3 nucleotides read TGTGCCAGCAGTTTGTCACATAACACTGAAGCTTTCTTT. It encodes CASSLSHNTEAFF.

The chain uses TRBV7-2 and TRBJ1-2; D is possibly TRBD1 (5 bases). CDR1 SGHTA and CDR2 FQGNSA come from the germline V gene. This CDR3 contains 15 residues. The V end was cut by 2 bases, the J end by 4 bases, with 14 bases between. DNA of the CDR3: TGTGCCAGCAGCTTAAGTACCAGGGCCCCCTATGGCTACACCTTC. Protein sequence: CASSLSTRAPYGYTF. The variable domain in full, completed from reference TRBV7-2 and TRBJ1-2, reads GAGVSQSPSNKVTEKGKDVELRCDPISGHTALYWYRQSLGQGLEFLIYFQGNSAPDKSGLPSDRFSAERTGGSVSTLTIQRTQQEDSAVYLCASSLSTRAPYGYTFGSGTRLTVV.

This clone was recorded only once. The gene calls are TRBV5-8 and TRBJ2-2; 9 bases line up with TRBD2. The V segment lost 3 bases and the J segment 8 bases; nucleotides outside the gene matches: 5. CDR1 SGHTS and CDR2 YDEGEE come from the germline V gene. This CDR3 has 14 residues. CDR3 nucleotide sequence: TGTGCCAGCAGCTCTCGCGGACTAGCGGGGGAGCTGTTTTTT. It specifies CASSSRGLAGELFF.

The chain couples TRBV7-9 to TRBJ1-5; D is unresolved. Trimming pared 1 base from V and 3 bases from J, leaving 7 bases between. The CDR3 contains 14 residues. Germline CDR1 SEHNR, CDR2 FQNEAQ (reference sequence). In DNA form, the CDR3 reads TGTGCCAGCAGCTTAGGTAGTCACAATCAGCCCCAGCATTTT. Amino acid sequence: CASSLGSHNQPQHF.

The genes are TRBV5-5 and TRBJ1-2, with D possibly matching TRBD1 (6 bases). The CDR3 runs to 14 residues. CDR1 is SGHKS and CDR2 is YYEKEE in the germline V gene (reference sequence). Trimming removed 0 bases at V and 4 bases at J, with 10 bases between. The CDR3 reads CASSLGDNTYGYTF. DNA for the CDR3: TGTGCCAGCAGCTTGGGGGACAACACCTATGGCTACACCTTC.

This chain links TRBV29-1 with TRBJ2-7; 13 bases map to TRBD2. The CDR3 loop spans 16 amino acids. Germline CDR1 is SQVTM and CDR2 is ANQGSEA. The trim removed 4 bases at V and 6 bases at J, leaving 12 bases unmatched. This chain's CDR3 is CSVADWTSGSFSEQYF. As DNA, the CDR3 is TGCAGCGTTGCTGACTGGACTAGCGGGAGTTTCAGCGAGCAGTACTTC.

The gene calls are TRBV7-2 and TRBJ1-1; the match to TRBD1 covers 11 bases. Trimming removed 5 bases from V and 5 bases from J; junction bases left unmatched: 7. Germline V CDR1 and CDR2: SGHTA, FQGNSA. The CDR3 runs to 15 residues. CDR3 DNA sequence: TGTGCCAGCAGCGATACCGGGACAGGGGGAACTGAAGCTTTCTTT. Translating gives CASSDTGTGGTEAFF.

The genes are TRBV10-2 and TRBJ2-7; D is possibly TRBD2 (5 bases). This CDR3 is 16 amino acids long. Germline V gene lookup returns CDR1 WSHSY and CDR2 SAAADI. Trimming pared 8 bases from V and 3 bases from J, leaving 23 bases between. The CDR3 DNA is TGCGCCAGCCGGACGGGGAGCGCCCTCATTTACTACGAGCAGTACTTC. Translating gives CASRTGSALIYYEQYF.

This clone was found once. V is TRBV7-3 and J is TRBJ2-5, with D maybe TRBD2 (6 bases). Trimming removed 1 base from V and 5 bases from J, with 14 bases in between. The CDR3 has 15 residues. Germline CDR1 and CDR2: SGHTA and FQGTGA. The chain's CDR3 is CASSLNGGGSETQYF. DNA of the CDR3: TGTGCCAGCAGCTTAAATGGGGGAGGATCGGAGACCCAGTACTTC.

Here the CDR3 reads CAWKSYEQYF. The CDR3 DNA follows: TGTGCCTGGAAGAGCTACGAGCAGTACTTC. V usage is TRBV30 and J usage is TRBJ2-7; D remains ambiguous. Per the germline V gene, CDR1 is GTSNPN and CDR2 is SVGIG (reference sequence). The CDR3 has 10 residues. The V end was cut by 4 bases, the J end by 3 bases, with 4 bases between.

The rearrangement links TRBV9 to TRBJ2-2; TRBD2 agrees at 7 bases. V lost 2 bases, J lost 4 bases, and 5 bases stayed unmatched. CDR3 length: 15 residues. Germline values: CDR1 SGDLS, CDR2 YYNGEE. The CDR3 nucleotides read TGTGCCAGCAGCGTCGGGCGGGAGCCCACCGGGGAGCTGTTTTTT. This translates into CASSVGREPTGELFF.

This chain links TRBV9 with TRBJ2-2, with 12 bases lining up with TRBD2. Germline values: CDR1 SGDLS, CDR2 YYNGEE. V dropped 3 bases and J dropped 5; count of bases not matched to a gene: 5. CDR3 length: 16 residues. The CDR3 sequence: CASSGGLAGFTGELFF. The CDR3 DNA reads TGTGCCAGCAGCGGGGGACTAGCGGGTTTTACCGGGGAGCTGTTTTTT.

The rearrangement uses TRBV6-1 and TRBJ1-5; the D gene is possibly TRBD1 (5 bases). Germline V gene lookup returns CDR1 MNHNS and CDR2 SASEGT. Trimming pared 5 bases from V and 3 bases from J, leaving 11 bases between. The CDR3 sequence is 14 residues long. The CDR3 sequence is CASSTQGNNQPQHF. The CDR3 nucleotides read TGTGCCAGCAGTACTCAGGGTAACAATCAGCCCCAGCATTTT.